This T cell receptor (beta chain) was sequenced in a study of CXCR3-negative and CXCR3-positive naive CD8 T cells. Germline loops: CDR1 SQVTM, CDR2 ANQGSEA. This CDR3 region has 14 residues. This clonotype shows up as medium-sized (0.01 to 0.1%) by frequency. Its antigen is not identified. Study-level points and caveats: Because surface CD5 did not distinguish the naive subsets, TCR strength was inferred from TRB CDR3 properties.

It was by 5' RACE with UMI labels that the TRB cDNA libraries were prepared. TCRdb reworked the 5' RACE reads into one entry per CDR3 protein, no DNA. The listing contains approximately 10,000 distinct CDR3 sequences. The V call is TRBV29-1, the J call TRBJ2-5; without DNA, the TCRdb call of TRBD1 cannot be checked. This receptor was taken from a human donor in good health. Some clones in this sample may be carry-over from other donors' samples. The sample taken for sequencing was naive CXCR3- CD8+ T cells from blood. Subset of the sample: CD45RO-CCR7+CD27+CD95- naive CD8+ T cells lacking CXCR3 (TNR3-). CDR3 amino acids: CSVEEGRGGETQYF. The variable domain in full, completed from reference TRBV29-1 and TRBJ2-5, reads SAVISQKPSRDICQRGTSLTIQCQVDSQVTMMFWYRQQPGQSLTLIATANQGSEATYESGFVIDKFPISRPNLTFSTLTVSNMSPEDSSIYLCSVEEGRGGETQYFGPGTRLLVL.